This is a list of T cell receptor beta chains from one sample in a study of vaccination effects on CD4 cells after COVID-19. The data were produced by immunoSEQ multiplex PCR, yet TCRdb's version contains in-frame clones alone and is incomplete. This sample carries about 48,000 clones, around 80% of them seen once, and the ten largest clones take about 14%. These receptors are not linked to any known antigen. The specimen was CD4+ T cells from PBMCs cultured with HCoV-OC43 spike peptides, collected after COVID-19 vaccination. The receptors stem from a human donor who received a COVID-19 vaccine. CDR3s include the opening cysteine and the closing phenylalanine or tryptophan. Each record gives: D gene, V gene, J gene, clone size, CDR3 DNA, CDR3 protein. D genes are given only for firm matches. Size tells how often a clone was seen (once, few, many) or the class of an expanded clone, and some rows leave it out.

TRBD1	TRBV11-3	TRBJ1-1	NA	TGTGCCAGCGGAGACAGGGCATCCACTGAAGCTTTCTTT	CASGDRASTEAFF
NA	TRBV3-1/TRBV3-2	TRBJ2-1	once	TGTGCCAGCAGCCAAGAGGGAAGCGCCCCTGTGTTCTTC	CASSQEGSAPVFF
TRBD2	TRBV19	TRBJ2-7	NA	TGTGCCAGTAGTCGTTACCGGGACTACCAATACGAGCAGTACTTC	CASSRYRDYQYEQYF
NA	TRBV4-2	TRBJ2-2	NA	TGTGCCAGCAGCCAAGAGGCGGGCGGGCCAAACACCGGGGAGCTGTTTTTT	CASSQEAGGPNTGELFF
NA	TRBV4-1	TRBJ2-1	NA	TGCGCCAGCAGCCAGGGCAGGGGATCTCACAATGAGCAGTTCTTC	CASSQGRGSHNEQFF
TRBD2	TRBV7-2	TRBJ2-1	NA	TGTGCCAGCAGCTTATCAACTAGCGGGAACAATGAGCAGTTCTTC	CASSLSTSGNNEQFF
NA	TRBV5-6	TRBJ1-2	NA	TGTGCCAGCAGCTTGCGGGGGGCCAGCGGCTACACCTTC	CASSLRGASGYTF
TRBD1	TRBV2	TRBJ2-5	NA	TGTGCCAGCAGTGACGTTCCGGGACAGGGTGAGACCCAGTACTTC	CASSDVPGQGETQYF
NA	TRBV11-2	TRBJ2-5	NA	TGTGCCAGCAGCTTAGGAGCGTCGGGAGAGACCCAGTACTTC	CASSLGASGETQYF
NA	TRBV5-8	TRBJ2-1	few	TGTGCCAGCAGGAACAGGGCCTCCGGCAATGAGCAGTTCTTC	CASRNRASGNEQFF
NA	TRBV7-2	TRBJ1-1	NA	TGTGCCAGCAGTCGTACTTACAGGGAGATGAACACTGAAGCTTTCTTT	CASSRTYREMNTEAFF